These 16 T cell receptor beta chains were sequenced from one sample in a study of PD-1 blockade in classical Hodgkin lymphoma. Every patient was affected by relapse after autologous stem cell transplantation, while exposure to brentuximab vedotin was not uniform. Assay used: immunoSEQ multiplex PCR; TCRdb lists only in-frame clones, some missing. In the table there are under 100,000 clones, roughly 83% of which are singletons. The sample consisted of peripheral blood mononuclear cells (PBMCs), taken at baseline. The receptor source for this set is a human donor with classical Hodgkin lymphoma.

The rearrangement links TRBV9 to TRBJ1-2; D uncertain. Trimming pared 1 base from V and 4 bases from J, leaving 17 bases between. CDR3 size: 16 residues. From germline, CDR1 is SGDLS and CDR2 YYNGEE. The CDR3 bases are TGTGCCAGCAGCGTAATAGGACGAAAAGGTGGCTATGGCTACACCTTC. Residues: CASSVIGRKGGYGYTF.

The rearrangement links TRBV6-1 to TRBJ1-4; D gene ambiguous. V was trimmed by 10 bases and J by 8 bases, leaving 17 bases between them. The CDR3 runs 13 residues. CDR1 and CDR2 from the germline V gene are MNHNS and SASEGT. CDR3: CATLGQWIEKLFF. CDR3 DNA sequence: TGTGCCACCCTCGGGCAGTGGATCGAAAAACTGTTTTTT.

The V and J genes are TRBV30 and TRBJ1-5; a possible D gene is TRBD1 (6 bases). The CDR3 has 15 residues. The germline V and J ends were trimmed by 4 bases and 1 base, with 14 bases remaining between them. From germline, CDR1 is GTSNPN and CDR2 SVGIG (reference sequence). CDR3 region: CAWNTGSRSNQPQHF. The CDR3 region has the DNA TGTGCCTGGAACACAGGGAGTAGAAGCAATCAGCCCCAGCATTTT.

This clone was detected a few times. This chain connects TRBV30 to TRBJ1-5, with TRBD1 matching 9 bases. Per germline, CDR1 GTSNPN and CDR2 SVGIG (reference sequence). V gave up 3 bases and J gave up 2 bases; unmatched junction bases: 8. CDR3 length: 16 residues. Written as DNA, the CDR3 is TGTGCCTGGAGCTCCCCTCGACAGGGGGGCAATCAGCCCCAGCATTTT. It yields the protein CAWSSPRQGGNQPQHF.

There are a few counts of this clone. The chain uses TRBV4-1 and TRBJ1-1; weak D call: TRBD1 (5 bases). CDR1 and CDR2 (germline): MGHRA, YSYEKL. The CDR3 runs to 13 residues. Trimming pared 4 bases from V and 7 bases from J, leaving 13 bases between. In DNA, the CDR3 is TGCGCCAGCAGCCTCACTGGGGCGGATGAAGCTTTCTTT. It specifies CASSLTGADEAFF.

This rearrangement joins TRBV5-1 to TRBJ1-3, with D maybe TRBD1 (5 bases). CDR3 size: 17 residues. Germline CDR1 and CDR2: SGHRS and YFSETQ. The V end lost 4 bases, the J end lost 0 bases, and 17 bases lay between the germline ends. CDR3 residues: CASSKGTVLGSGNTIYF. The CDR3 DNA follows: TGCGCCAGCAGCAAAGGGACGGTCTTAGGCTCTGGAAACACCATATATTTT.

The V call is TRBV27, the J call TRBJ2-1, with 7 bases lining up with TRBD1. The V and J ends lost 2 bases and 8 bases, in that order; junction bases with no gene match: 12. There are 16 residues in the CDR3. Germline V gives CDR1 MNHEY, CDR2 SMNVEV (reference sequence). CDR3 in amino acids: CASSLRGAHRGDEQFF. The CDR3 bases are TGTGCCAGCAGTTTAAGAGGGGCACACAGGGGTGATGAGCAGTTCTTC.

V and J are TRBV5-4 and TRBJ2-3; 8 bases are shared with TRBD2. J was trimmed by 2 bases and V by 4 bases; bases with no gene match: 3. This CDR3 is built from 14 residues. Germline V gene sequence: CDR1 SGHNT, CDR2 YYREEE (reference sequence). The CDR3 DNA reads as TGTGCCAGCAGCGCGGGAGGCTACACAGATACGCAGTATTTT. It codes for CASSAGGYTDTQYF.

This clone has a single count. The chain combines TRBV10-3 with TRBJ2-2; D may be TRBD1 (7 bases). Trimming took 7 bases from V and 6 from J, leaving 15 bases between them. This CDR3 is 14 amino acids long. CDR1 and CDR2 (germline): ENHRY, SYGVKD. The CDR3 bases are TGTGCCATCACAGGGGGGAAGGGGTCCGGGGAGCTGTTTTTT. Protein sequence: CAITGGKGSGELFF.

The CDR3 here is CASSPDRALSGNTIYF. The DNA of the CDR3 is TGTGCCAGCAGCCCAGACAGGGCCCTCTCTGGAAACACCATATATTTT. The rearrangement links TRBV5-4 to TRBJ1-3; 7 bases align to TRBD1. Trimming took 4 bases from V and 0 from J; bases not matched to a gene: 7. From germline, CDR1 is SGHNT and CDR2 YYREEE (reference sequence). The CDR3 is 16 amino acids.

The chain is built from TRBV2 and TRBJ2-7; 10 bases align to TRBD2. V was pared by 2 bases and J by 3 bases, with 7 bases of the junction left unmatched. Germline V gene lookup returns CDR1 SNHLY and CDR2 FYNNEI. CDR3 size: 16 residues. The CDR3 loop is CASSEIPPSGSYEQYF. The DNA for the CDR3 is TGTGCCAGCAGTGAAATTCCCCCTAGCGGGAGCTACGAGCAGTACTTC.

The chain combines TRBV7-9 with TRBJ2-7; a possible D gene is TRBD2 (5 bases). The germline V gene encodes CDR1 SEHNR and CDR2 FQNEAQ (reference sequence). With 4 bases removed from V and 5 bases from J, the gap between germline ends came to 6 bases. CDR3 size: 11 residues. In DNA form, the CDR3 reads TGTGCCAGCAGCTCGCGGGACGAGCAGTACTTC. It translates to CASSSRDEQYF. Variable domain in full (rest from reference TRBV7-9 and TRBJ2-7): DTGVSQNPRHKITKRGQNVTFRCDPISEHNRLYWYRQTLGQGPEFLTYFQNEAQLEKSRLLSDRFSAERPKGSFSTLEIQRTEQGDSAMYLCASSSRDEQYFGPGTRLTVT.

This clone was recorded a few times. The V call is TRBV6-5, the J call TRBJ1-1, with a possible D match to TRBD1 (5 bases). CDR1 MNHEY and CDR2 SVGAGI come from the germline V gene. V was shortened by 6 bases and J by 5 bases, with 13 bases between the two germline ends. The CDR3 is made up of 13 amino acids. The CDR3 is CASSASSGTEAFF. The CDR3 bases are TGTGCCAGCAGCGCCTCGTCAGGGACTGAAGCTTTCTTT.

V is TRBV7-6 and J is TRBJ1-1; no clear D. CDR3 length: 13 amino acids. V lost 5 bases and J 2 bases, leaving 9 bases between the germline ends. CDR1 and CDR2 (germline): SGHVS, FNYEAQ. CDR3 region: CASSTQQNTEAFF. The CDR3, as DNA: TGTGCCAGCAGCACCCAACAAAACACTGAAGCTTTCTTT. Full variable domain (remainder filled in from reference TRBV7-6 and TRBJ1-1): GAGVSQSPRYKVTKRGQDVALRCDPISGHVSLYWYRQALGQGPEFLTYFNYEAQQDKSGLPNDRFSAERPEGSISTLTIQRTEQRDSAMYRCASSTQQNTEAFFGQGTRLTVV.

The chain employs TRBV2 and TRBJ2-7; a possible D gene is TRBD1 (6 bases). With 7 bases removed from V and 0 bases from J, the gap between germline ends came to 16 bases. The CDR3 loop spans 15 amino acids. Germline V lookup: CDR1 SNHLY, CDR2 FYNNEI. The DNA of the CDR3 is TGTGCCAGCACCGGAGCGGACAGCTTCTCCTACGAGCAGTACTTC. Translating gives CASTGADSFSYEQYF.

V is TRBV28 and J is TRBJ1-5; perhaps TRBD1 as D (5 bases). Trimming pared 7 bases from V and 5 bases from J, leaving 24 bases between. The CDR3 covers 17 residues. Germline V CDR1 and CDR2: MDHEN, SYDVKM. CDR3 residues: CASTQPRWGTADQPQHF. CDR3 bases: TGTGCCAGCACTCAACCTCGCTGGGGCACGGCCGATCAGCCCCAGCATTTT.